The 13 T cell receptor beta chains given below trace back to one sample, sequenced in a study of cytomegalovirus exposure and HLA in healthy donors. The PCR made use of 60 Vbeta and 13 Jbeta primers. Using immunoSEQ multiplex PCR, the repertoire was profiled, and TCRdb retains in-frame clones only, with some absent. The specimen's table records more than 95,000 clones. Sequencing used PBMCs. These TCRs come from a young man in good health and CMV-seronegative.

J is TRBJ2-1 and V is TRBV19, with 14 bases identical to TRBD2. The ends lost 4 bases at V and 7 bases at J; junction bases unmatched: 9. The CDR3 extends over 17 amino acids. Germline CDR1 LNHDA, CDR2 SQIVND (reference sequence). CDR3: CASSRGPGTSGRNEQFF. The DNA of the CDR3 is TGTGCCAGTAGTAGGGGCCCAGGGACTAGCGGGAGAAATGAGCAGTTCTTC.

V and J are TRBV28 and TRBJ1-1, with D perhaps matching TRBD1 (5 bases). V lost 6 bases to trimming and J lost 4 bases, with 15 bases between them. CDR3 length: 14 amino acids. CDR1 is MDHEN, CDR2 SYDVKM, per germline. CDR3 in amino acids: CASRSEGVSTEAFF. As DNA, the CDR3 is TGTGCCAGCAGGAGTGAAGGGGTATCCACTGAAGCTTTCTTT.

The gene calls are TRBV9 and TRBJ1-4; 11 nucleotides match TRBD1. The J segment lost 2 bases and the V segment lost 3 bases, leaving 6 bases of the junction unmatched. Germline-derived CDR1 and CDR2 are SGDLS and YYNGEE. This CDR3 has 17 amino acids. CDR3 coding DNA: TGTGCCAGCAGCGAGAGGGGACAGGGGGATACTAATGAAAAACTGTTTTTT. Translated: CASSERGQGDTNEKLFF.

Comments on this clone: The junction departs from the called germline gene at one end, perhaps through a read error. The V and J genes are TRBV7-2 and TRBJ2-7, with TRBD2 matching 7 bases. The germline V gene has CDR1 SGHTA and CDR2 FQGNSA. The CDR3 covers 15 residues. CDR3 sequence reads: CASSPLLASGYEQCF. The DNA for the CDR3 is TGTGCCAGCAGCCCACTACTAGCGTCGGGCTACGAGCAGTGCTTC.

The gene calls are TRBV19 and TRBJ2-3; TRBD2 might be the D (5 bases). V was pared by 3 bases and J by 3 bases, with 7 bases between. This CDR3 has 13 amino acids. Germline assignment: CDR1 LNHDA and CDR2 SQIVND (reference sequence). This CDR3 is CASSMDSTDTQYF. Written as DNA, the CDR3 is TGTGCCAGTAGTATGGACTCAACAGATACGCAGTATTTT.

As to this clone: Other nucleotide sequences from this sample produce the same CDR3. The gene calls are TRBV6-1 and TRBJ2-3; 8 nucleotides line up with TRBD2. CDR1 and CDR2 (germline): MNHNS, SASEGT. This CDR3 comprises 15 residues. V lost 8 bases and J lost 6; bases outside the gene matches: 13. The CDR3 loop reads CASSTSGSLVDTQYF. DNA for the CDR3: TGTGCCAGCTCGACGAGCGGGAGTCTCGTTGATACGCAGTATTTT.

The genes are TRBV5-1 and TRBJ2-5; 7 bases are shared with TRBD2. With V trimmed by 2 bases and J by 0 bases, 4 bases remained unmatched. CDR1 is SGHRS and CDR2 is YFSETQ in the germline V gene. This CDR3 contains 15 residues. This chain's CDR3 is CASSFLRGYQETQYF. CDR3 DNA sequence: TGCGCCAGCAGCTTTCTGCGGGGGTACCAAGAGACCCAGTACTTC.

The V gene is TRBV2, the J gene TRBJ2-5; weak D call: TRBD2 (7 bases). V gave up 2 bases and J gave up 5 bases, with 15 bases separating them. The CDR3 contains 15 residues. In germline, CDR1 is SNHLY, CDR2 FYNNEI. This CDR3 is CASSERGGLVETQYF. CDR3 bases: TGTGCCAGCAGTGAAAGGGGGGGTTTAGTGGAGACCCAGTACTTC. Using reference TRBV2 and TRBJ2-5 for the parts outside the CDR3, the full variable domain is EPEVTQTPSHQVTQMGQEVILRCVPISNHLYFYWYRQILGQKVEFLVSFYNNEISEKSEIFDDQFSVERPDGSNFTLKIRSTKLEDSAMYFCASSERGGLVETQYFGPGTRLLVL.

J is TRBJ1-2 and V is TRBV6-5; no clear D gene. CDR3 length: 15 residues. From germline, CDR1 is MNHEY and CDR2 SVGAGI. V was trimmed by 5 bases and J by 0 bases, leaving 13 bases between them. The chain's CDR3 is CASSALGRTNYGYTF. The CDR3 DNA sequence: TGTGCCAGCAGTGCCCTCGGGAGGACTAACTATGGCTACACCTTC.

CDR3 in amino acids: CASSLERGTGIGNTIYF. In DNA form, the CDR3 reads TGCGCCAGCAGCTTGGAGCGGGGGACAGGGATTGGAAACACCATATATTTT. The rearrangement joins TRBV5-1 to TRBJ1-3; 9 positions agree with TRBD1. CDR3 length equals 17 residues. V shed 0 bases and J 3 bases; nucleotides not matched to a gene: 7. Germline loops: CDR1 SGHRS, CDR2 YFSETQ.

The CDR3 spells CASSYREPNYGYTF. CDR3 nucleotides: TGTGCCAGCAGTTACAGGGAGCCTAACTATGGCTACACCTTC. V and J are TRBV6-5 and TRBJ1-2, with unresolved D. Germline CDR1 reads MNHEY; CDR2 reads SVGAGI. The V gene lost 2 bases and the J gene lost 0 bases, with 7 bases spanning the gap. The CDR3 has 14 residues.

This chain joins TRBV18 and TRBJ2-7; D is possibly TRBD1 (6 bases). There are 12 residues in the CDR3. The V and J ends lost 8 bases and 5 bases respectively, with 13 bases between them. The germline CDR1 and CDR2 sequences are KGHSH and LQKENI. The CDR3 protein is CASGQRVNEQYF. The CDR3 DNA reads as TGTGCCAGCGGACAGCGCGTCAACGAGCAGTACTTC.

The chain is built from TRBV5-6 and TRBJ2-5, with D tentatively TRBD1 (6 bases). Germline V CDR1 and CDR2: SGHDT, YYEEEE. Trimming removed 0 bases from V and 4 bases from J, with 10 bases in between. The CDR3 spans 14 residues. This CDR3 reads CASSLVQGRETQYF. The CDR3 DNA reads as TGTGCCAGCAGCTTGGTACAGGGTCGAGAGACCCAGTACTTC.